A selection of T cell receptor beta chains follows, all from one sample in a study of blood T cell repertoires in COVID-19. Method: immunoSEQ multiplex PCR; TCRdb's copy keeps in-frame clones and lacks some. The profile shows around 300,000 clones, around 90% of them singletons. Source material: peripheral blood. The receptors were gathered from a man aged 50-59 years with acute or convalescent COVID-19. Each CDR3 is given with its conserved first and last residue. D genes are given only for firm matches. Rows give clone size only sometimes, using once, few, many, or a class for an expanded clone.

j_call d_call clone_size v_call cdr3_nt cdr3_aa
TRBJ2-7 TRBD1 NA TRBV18 TGTGCCAGCTCCCCGACAGGGGGAAACTACGAGCAGTACTTC CASSPTGGNYEQYF
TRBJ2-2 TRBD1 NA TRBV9 TGTGCCAGCAGCTCTCCGCGGGGGACAGGGGGCACCGGGGAGCTGTTTTTT CASSSPRGTGGTGELFF
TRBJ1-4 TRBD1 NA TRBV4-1 TGCGCCAGCAGCCAAGATCGAACAGGGGGAGTTGAAAAACTGTTTTTT CASSQDRTGGVEKLFF
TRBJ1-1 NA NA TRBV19 TGTGCCAGTAGTATTGCGAACGTTGAAGCTTTCTTT CASSIANVEAFF
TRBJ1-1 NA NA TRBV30 TGTGCCTGGAGTGTTTGGAGGCCTGGTGGGGTAGGGGAAGCTTTCTTT CAWSVWRPGGVGEAFF
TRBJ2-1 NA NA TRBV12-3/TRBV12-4 TGTGCCAGCAGTCGCCCGCCGGGGTGGGAGCAGTTCTTC CASSRPPGWEQFF
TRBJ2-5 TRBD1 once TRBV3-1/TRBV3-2 TGTGCCAGCAGCCTACAGGGGGCTGAGACCCAGTACTTC CASSLQGAETQYF
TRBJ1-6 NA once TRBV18 TGTGCCAGCTCACCACCGCGCGCCGGTTACGGGGTTTCACCCCTCCACTTT CASSPPRAGYGVSPLHF
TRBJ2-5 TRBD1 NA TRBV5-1 TGCGCCAGCAGCTGGATGACAGGGGGCGGGGAGACCCAGTACTTC CASSWMTGGGETQYF
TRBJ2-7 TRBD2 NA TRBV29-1 TGCAGCGTTCCAGCGGGGGAGAACTACGAGCAGTACTTC CSVPAGENYEQYF
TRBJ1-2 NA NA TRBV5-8 TGTGCCAGCAGCTTGGATTCCGCAGGGGCTTACCTCTATGGCTACACCTTC CASSLDSAGAYLYGYTF
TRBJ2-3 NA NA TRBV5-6 TGTGCCAGCACCGCTTCCGAGGGTACGCAGTATTTT CASTASEGTQYF
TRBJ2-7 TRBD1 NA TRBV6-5 TGTGCCAGCAGTCCTTGGACAGGGGCGGACGAGCAGTACTTC CASSPWTGADEQYF
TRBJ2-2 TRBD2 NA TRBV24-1 TGTGCCACCAGTGCTAGCGGGGGGGCCATACCCGGGGAGCTGTTTTTT CATSASGGAIPGELFF
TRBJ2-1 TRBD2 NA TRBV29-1 TGCAGCGTTGAAGCTAGGCGGGAGAAGCAGTTCTTC CSVEARREKQFF
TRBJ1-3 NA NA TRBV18 TGTGCCAGCTCAGACTCTCTCGTTGCCTCTGGAAACACCATATATTTT CASSDSLVASGNTIYF
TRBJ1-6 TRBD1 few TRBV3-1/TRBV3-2 TGTGCCAGCAGCCTGGGGACAGGGGATATGGCCCTCCACTTT CASSLGTGDMALHF
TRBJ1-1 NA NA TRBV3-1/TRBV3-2 TGTGCCAGCAGCCAGGTCGGACTGGGAGCTGAAGCTTTCTTT CASSQVGLGAEAFF
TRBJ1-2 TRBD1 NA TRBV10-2 TGCGCCAGCAGACGGGACAGCTATGGCTACACCTTC CASRRDSYGYTF
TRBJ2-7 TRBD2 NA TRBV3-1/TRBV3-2 TGTGCCAGCAGCCAATTTGCGGGGGGGTCCTACGAGCAGTACTTC CASSQFAGGSYEQYF
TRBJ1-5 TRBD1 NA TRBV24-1 TGTGCCACCAGCGCAGGGGGCTCCAATCAGCCCCAGCATTTT CATSAGGSNQPQHF
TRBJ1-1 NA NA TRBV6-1 TGTGCCAGCAGTGAAGGGAGAGGGTTGTTCCCTGAAGCTTTCTTT CASSEGRGLFPEAFF
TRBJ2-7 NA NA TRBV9 TGTGCCAGCAGCTTAGGGGCAGGGGAGTACGAGCAGTACTTC CASSLGAGEYEQYF
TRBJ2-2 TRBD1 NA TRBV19 TGTGCCAGTAGTAACCCGACAGGGCAGGCCGGGGAGCTGTTTTTT CASSNPTGQAGELFF
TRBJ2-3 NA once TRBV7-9 TGTGCCAGCAGCCCCCTCGGACGAGGACAACCCACAGATACGCAGTATTTT CASSPLGRGQPTDTQYF
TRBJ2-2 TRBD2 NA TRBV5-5 TGTGCCAGCAGCAAGTGGACTAGTTCGAACACCGGGGAGCTGTTTTTT CASSKWTSSNTGELFF
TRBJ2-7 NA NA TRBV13 TGTGCCAGCAGCTCTTCTTTACGACTCTTCAACTCCTACGAGCAGTACTTC CASSSSLRLFNSYEQYF
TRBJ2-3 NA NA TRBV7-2 TGTGCCAGCAGCTCAGAGAGGGAAGATACGCAGTATTTT CASSSEREDTQYF
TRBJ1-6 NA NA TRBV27 TGTGCCAGCAGTTTGGCCATCCGGGGTATTTCTAATTCACCCCTCCACTTT CASSLAIRGISNSPLHF
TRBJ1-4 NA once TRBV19 TGTGCCAGTACCTTAGGAGCAACTAATGAAAAACTGTTTTTT CASTLGATNEKLFF
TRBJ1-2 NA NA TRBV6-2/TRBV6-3 TGTGCCAGCAGTTACTCGAGCGGGGAGGTCTATGGCTACACCTTC CASSYSSGEVYGYTF
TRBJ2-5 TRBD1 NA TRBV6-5 TGTGCCAGCAGTTACTCTAACAGGGGCGTGGAGACCCAGTACTTC CASSYSNRGVETQYF
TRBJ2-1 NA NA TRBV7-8 TGTGCCAGCAGCTTAGGTGTTGTCGCCTACAATGAGCAGTTCTTC CASSLGVVAYNEQFF
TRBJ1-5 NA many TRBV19 TGTGCCAGTACCACCGGGACACCAATAAATCAGCCCCAGCATTTT CASTTGTPINQPQHF
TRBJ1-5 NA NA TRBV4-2 TGTGCCAGCAGCCAAGAGGCCGCCCCCCTTAATCAGCCCCAGCATTTT CASSQEAAPLNQPQHF
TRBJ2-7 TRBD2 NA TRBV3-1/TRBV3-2 TGTGCCAGCAGCTCCCACCACGGACTAGCGCTTCGGAGGGAGCAGTACTTC CASSSHHGLALRREQYF
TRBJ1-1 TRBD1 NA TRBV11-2 TGTGCCAGCAGCCCCCCGCGGACAGGACAAACTGAAGCTTTCTTT CASSPPRTGQTEAFF
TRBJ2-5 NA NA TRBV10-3 TGTGCCATCAGAGAGCAGGGTTGGGAGACCCAGTACTTC CAIREQGWETQYF